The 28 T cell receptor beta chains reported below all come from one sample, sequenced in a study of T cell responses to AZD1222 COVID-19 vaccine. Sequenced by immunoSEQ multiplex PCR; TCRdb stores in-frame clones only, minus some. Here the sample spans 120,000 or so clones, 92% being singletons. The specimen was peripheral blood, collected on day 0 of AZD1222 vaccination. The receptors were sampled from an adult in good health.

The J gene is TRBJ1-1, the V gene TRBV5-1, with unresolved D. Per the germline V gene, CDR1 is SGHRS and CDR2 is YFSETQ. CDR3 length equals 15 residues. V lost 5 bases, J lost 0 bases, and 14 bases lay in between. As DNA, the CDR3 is TGCGCCAGCAGTCTGGGTAGCAGACTGAACACTGAAGCTTTCTTT. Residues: CASSLGSRLNTEAFF.

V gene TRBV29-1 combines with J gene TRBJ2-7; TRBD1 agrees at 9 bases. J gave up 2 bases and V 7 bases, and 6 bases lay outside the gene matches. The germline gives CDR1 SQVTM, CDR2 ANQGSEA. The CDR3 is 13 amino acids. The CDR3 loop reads CSARGQGTYEQYF. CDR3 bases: TGCAGCGCCCGAGGACAGGGGACCTACGAGCAGTACTTC.

As DNA, the CDR3 is TGCGCCAGCAGCTCCAGGACAGGGCTTTCTAACACTGAAGCTTTCTTT. Its translation: CASSSRTGLSNTEAFF. The chain couples TRBV5-1 to TRBJ1-1; TRBD1 agrees at 8 bases. From germline, CDR1 is SGHRS and CDR2 YFSETQ. CDR3 size: 16 residues. V shed 3 bases, J shed 2 bases, and the junction held 9 bases outside the gene matches.

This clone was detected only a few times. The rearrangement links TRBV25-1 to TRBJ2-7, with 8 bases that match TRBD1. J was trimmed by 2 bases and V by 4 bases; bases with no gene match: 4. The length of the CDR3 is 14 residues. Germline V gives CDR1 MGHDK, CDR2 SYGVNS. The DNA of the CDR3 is TGTGCCAGCAGTGCGGACAGGGAACCCTACGAGCAGTACTTC. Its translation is CASSADREPYEQYF.

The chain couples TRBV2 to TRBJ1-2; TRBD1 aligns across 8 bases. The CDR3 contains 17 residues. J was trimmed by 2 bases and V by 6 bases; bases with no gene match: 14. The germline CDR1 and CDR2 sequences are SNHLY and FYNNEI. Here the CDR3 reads CASRPWTGWEDNYGYTF. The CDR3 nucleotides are TGTGCCAGCAGGCCTTGGACAGGGTGGGAGGACAACTATGGCTACACCTTC.

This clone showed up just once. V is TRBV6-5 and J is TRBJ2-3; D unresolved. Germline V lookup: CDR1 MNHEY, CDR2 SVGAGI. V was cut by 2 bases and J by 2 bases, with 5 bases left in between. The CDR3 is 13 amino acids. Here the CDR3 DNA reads TGTGCCAGCAGTTACGGGTTCACAGATACGCAGTATTTT. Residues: CASSYGFTDTQYF.

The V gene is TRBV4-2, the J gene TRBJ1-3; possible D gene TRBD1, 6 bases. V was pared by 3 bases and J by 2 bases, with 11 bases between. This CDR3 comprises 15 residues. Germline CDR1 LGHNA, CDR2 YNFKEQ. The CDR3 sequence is CASSQDWGPGNTIYF. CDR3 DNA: TGTGCCAGCAGCCAGGACTGGGGGCCTGGAAACACCATATATTTT.

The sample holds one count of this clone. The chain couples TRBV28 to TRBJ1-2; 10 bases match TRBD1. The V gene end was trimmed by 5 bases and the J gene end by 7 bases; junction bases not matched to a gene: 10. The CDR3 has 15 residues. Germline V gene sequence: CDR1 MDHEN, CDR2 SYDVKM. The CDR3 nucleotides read TGTGCCAGCAGTCGGGACAGGGGATATGGTGGTGGCTACACCTTC. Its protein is CASSRDRGYGGGYTF.

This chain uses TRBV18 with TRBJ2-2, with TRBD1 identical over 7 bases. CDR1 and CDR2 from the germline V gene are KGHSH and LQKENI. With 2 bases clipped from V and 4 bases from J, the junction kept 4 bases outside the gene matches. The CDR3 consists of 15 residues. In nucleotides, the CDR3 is TGTGCCAGCTCACCAAGCAGGGGGATCACCGGGGAGCTGTTTTTT. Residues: CASSPSRGITGELFF.

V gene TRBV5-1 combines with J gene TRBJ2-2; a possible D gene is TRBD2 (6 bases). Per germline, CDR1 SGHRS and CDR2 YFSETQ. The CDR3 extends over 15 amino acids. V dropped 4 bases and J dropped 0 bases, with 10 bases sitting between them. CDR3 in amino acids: CASSLGGTNTGELFF. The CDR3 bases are TGCGCCAGCAGCCTGGGGGGAACGAACACCGGGGAGCTGTTTTTT.

CDR3 amino acids: CASGASRAPDTQYF. As DNA, the CDR3 is TGTGCCAGCGGGGCTAGCCGGGCCCCAGATACGCAGTATTTT. The chain carries TRBV2 and TRBJ2-3; D is possibly TRBD1 or TRBD2 (5 bases each). Trimming shortened V by 8 bases and J by 4 bases, and 16 bases separated the two germline ends. Germline CDR1 reads SNHLY; CDR2 reads FYNNEI. This CDR3 is 14 amino acids long.

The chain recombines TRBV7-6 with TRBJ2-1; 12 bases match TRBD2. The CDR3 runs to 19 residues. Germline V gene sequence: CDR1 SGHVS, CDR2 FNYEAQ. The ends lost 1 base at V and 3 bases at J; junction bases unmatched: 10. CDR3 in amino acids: CASSLEASGRAGSYNEQFF. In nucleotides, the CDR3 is TGTGCCAGCAGCTTAGAGGCTAGCGGGAGGGCCGGTAGCTACAATGAGCAGTTCTTC.

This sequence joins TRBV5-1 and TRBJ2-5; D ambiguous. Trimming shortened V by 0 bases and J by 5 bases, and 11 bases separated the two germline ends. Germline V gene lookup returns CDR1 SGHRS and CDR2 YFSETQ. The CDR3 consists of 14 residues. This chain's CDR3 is CASSLVVDLETQYF. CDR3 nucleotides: TGCGCCAGCAGCTTGGTGGTGGATTTGGAGACCCAGTACTTC.

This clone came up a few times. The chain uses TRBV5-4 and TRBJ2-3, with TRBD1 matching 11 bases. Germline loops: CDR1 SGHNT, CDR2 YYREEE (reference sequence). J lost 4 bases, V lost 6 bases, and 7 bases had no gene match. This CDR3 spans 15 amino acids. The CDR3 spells CASTSRDRGADTQYF. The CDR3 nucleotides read TGTGCCAGCACCTCGAGGGACAGGGGGGCAGATACGCAGTATTTT.

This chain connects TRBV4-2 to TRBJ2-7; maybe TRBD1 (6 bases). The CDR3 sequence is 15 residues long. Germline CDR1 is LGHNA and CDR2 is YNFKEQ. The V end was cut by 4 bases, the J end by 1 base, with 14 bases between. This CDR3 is CASSPQGRFSYEQYF. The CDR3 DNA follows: TGTGCCAGCAGCCCTCAGGGGCGATTTTCCTACGAGCAGTACTTC.

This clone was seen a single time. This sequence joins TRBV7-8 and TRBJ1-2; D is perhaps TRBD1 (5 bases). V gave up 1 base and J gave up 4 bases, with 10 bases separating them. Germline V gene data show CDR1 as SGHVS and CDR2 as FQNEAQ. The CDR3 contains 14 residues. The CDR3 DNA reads TGTGCCAGCAGCTTAGGGACATCAGCCTATGGCTACACCTTC. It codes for CASSLGTSAYGYTF.

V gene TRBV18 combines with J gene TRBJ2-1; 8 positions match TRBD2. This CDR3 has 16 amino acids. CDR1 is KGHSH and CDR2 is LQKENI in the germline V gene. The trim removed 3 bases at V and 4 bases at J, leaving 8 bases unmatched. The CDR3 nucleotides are TGTGCCAGCTCACCGATTACAGCGGGAGCATACAATGAGCAGTTCTTC. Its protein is CASSPITAGAYNEQFF.

CDR3 amino acids: CSVDGQGKETQYF. The CDR3 DNA reads as TGCAGCGTTGATGGACAGGGAAAAGAGACCCAGTACTTC. The V and J genes are TRBV29-1 and TRBJ2-5; 8 nucleotides match TRBD1. The V gene's germline CDR1 is SQVTM and CDR2 ANQGSEA. The CDR3 is made up of 13 amino acids. V shed 3 bases, J shed 3 bases, and the junction held 3 bases outside the gene matches.

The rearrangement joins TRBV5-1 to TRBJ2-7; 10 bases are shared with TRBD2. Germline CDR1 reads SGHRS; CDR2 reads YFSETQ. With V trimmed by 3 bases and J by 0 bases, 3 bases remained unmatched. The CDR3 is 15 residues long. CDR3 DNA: TGCGCCAGCAGCTGGGGACTAGCGTTCTCCTACGAGCAGTACTTC. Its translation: CASSWGLAFSYEQYF.

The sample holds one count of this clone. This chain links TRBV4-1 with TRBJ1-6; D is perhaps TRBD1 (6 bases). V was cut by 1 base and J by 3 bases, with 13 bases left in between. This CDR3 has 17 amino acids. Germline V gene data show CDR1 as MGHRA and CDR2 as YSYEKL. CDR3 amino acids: CASSQAGDIYYNSPLHF. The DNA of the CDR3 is TGCGCCAGCAGCCAAGCGGGGGACATATACTATAATTCACCCCTCCACTTT.

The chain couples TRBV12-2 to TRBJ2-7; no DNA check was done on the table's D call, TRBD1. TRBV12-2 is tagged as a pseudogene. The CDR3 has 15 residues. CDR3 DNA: TGTGCAAGTCGCTTAGGTCAGGCCCCCTCCTACGAGCAGTACTTC. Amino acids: CASRLGQAPSYEQYF.

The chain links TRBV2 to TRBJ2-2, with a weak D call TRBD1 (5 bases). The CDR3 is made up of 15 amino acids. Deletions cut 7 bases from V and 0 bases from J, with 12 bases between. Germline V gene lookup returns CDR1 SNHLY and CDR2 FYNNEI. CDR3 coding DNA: TGTGCCAGCAACGAAGACAGATCGAACACCGGGGAGCTGTTTTTT. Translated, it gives CASNEDRSNTGELFF. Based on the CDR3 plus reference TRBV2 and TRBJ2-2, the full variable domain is EPEVTQTPSHQVTQMGQEVILRCVPISNHLYFYWYRQILGQKVEFLVSFYNNEISEKSEIFDDQFSVERPDGSNFTLKIRSTKLEDSAMYFCASNEDRSNTGELFFGEGSRLTVL.

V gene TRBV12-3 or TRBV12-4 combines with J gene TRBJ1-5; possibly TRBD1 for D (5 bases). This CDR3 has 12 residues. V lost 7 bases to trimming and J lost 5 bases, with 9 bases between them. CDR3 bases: TGTGCCAGCAAAAGAGGGGATCAGCCCCAGCATTTT. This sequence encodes CASKRGDQPQHF.

This CDR3 is CAIRGGGATNEKLFF. CDR3 bases: TGTGCCATCAGAGGGGGAGGCGCAACTAATGAAAAACTGTTTTTT. The rearrangement links TRBV10-3 to TRBJ1-4; D may be TRBD1 (6 bases). Trimming removed 6 bases from V and 0 bases from J, with 11 bases in between. CDR3 length equals 15 residues. The germline V gene encodes CDR1 ENHRY and CDR2 SYGVKD.

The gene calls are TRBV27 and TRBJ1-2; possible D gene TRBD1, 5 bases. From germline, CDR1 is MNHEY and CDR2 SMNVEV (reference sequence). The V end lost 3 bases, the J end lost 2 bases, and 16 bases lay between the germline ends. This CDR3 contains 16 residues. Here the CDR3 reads CASSFSLGEVNYGYTF. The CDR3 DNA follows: TGTGCCAGCAGTTTCTCGTTAGGGGAGGTAAACTATGGCTACACCTTC.

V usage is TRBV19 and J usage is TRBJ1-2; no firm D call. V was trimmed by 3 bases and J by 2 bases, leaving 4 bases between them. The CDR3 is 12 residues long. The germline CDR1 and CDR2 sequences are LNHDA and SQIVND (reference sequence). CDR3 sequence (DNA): TGTGCCAGTAGTATCCTGAACTATGGCTACACCTTC. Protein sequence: CASSILNYGYTF. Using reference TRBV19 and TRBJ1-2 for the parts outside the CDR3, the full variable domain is DGGITQSPKYLFRKEGQNVTLSCEQNLNHDAMYWYRQDPGQGLRLIYYSQIVNDFQKGDIAEGYSVSREKKESFPLTVTSAQKNPTAFYLCASSILNYGYTFGSGTRLTVV.

The CDR3, as DNA: TGTGCCAGCAGTGAATTTGGGCGAGTGAACACTGAAGCTTTCTTT. Protein: CASSEFGRVNTEAFF. The V and J genes are TRBV6-1 and TRBJ1-1; D gene unclear. The CDR3 loop spans 15 amino acids. Germline V gene lookup returns CDR1 MNHNS and CDR2 SASEGT. Between the trimmed V and J ends, which lost 2 bases and 0 bases, there was a span of 10 bases.

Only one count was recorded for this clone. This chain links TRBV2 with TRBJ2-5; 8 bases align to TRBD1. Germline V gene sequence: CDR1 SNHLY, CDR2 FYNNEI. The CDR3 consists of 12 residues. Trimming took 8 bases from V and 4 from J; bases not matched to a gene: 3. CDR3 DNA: TGTGCCAGCCAGGACAGGGCAGAGACCCAGTACTTC. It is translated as CASQDRAETQYF.